The 29 T cell receptor beta chains reported below all come from one sample, sequenced in a study of T cells expressing NK-cell markers. After re-calling the 5' RACE reads, TCRdb lists one entry per CDR3 protein, DNA absent. Its clone listing holds 400,000 or so distinct CDR3 sequences. Sequencing used blood T cells: a sorted CD56 or NKG2C T cell subset, CD4+ or CD8+ T cells, or bulk PBMC T cells (not recorded which). These receptors came from a woman between 45 and 60 years old in good health.

This chain links TRBV6-6 with TRBJ2-5; TCRdb's D call of TRBD1 is untestable without DNA. Per the germline V gene, CDR1 is MNHNY and CDR2 is SVGAGI (reference sequence). The CDR3 is 14 amino acids. The CDR3 region is CASSVVTGGETQYF.

The genes are TRBV4-1 and TRBJ2-1. The CDR3 has 16 amino acids. CDR1 and CDR2 (germline): MGHRA, YSYEKL. This chain's CDR3 is CASSQLGAELNNEQFF.

The chain uses TRBV3-1 and TRBJ2-7. The germline gives CDR1 LGHDT, CDR2 YNNKEL (reference sequence). CDR3 length equals 12 residues. The CDR3 protein is CASSLADYEQYF.

The V call is TRBV29-1, the J call TRBJ2-5; TCRdb names TRBD1, which stays unverified in the absence of DNA. Germline V gene sequence: CDR1 SQVTM, CDR2 ANQGSEA. CDR3 length: 14 amino acids. CDR3 amino acids: CSVDTGGRVETQYF.

The chain joins TRBV12-3 or TRBV12-4 to TRBJ2-3; TCRdb reports TRBD1, a call that lacks DNA to check it against. The CDR3 runs 15 residues. The CDR3 loop is CASSRGGGISDTQYF.

The chain recombines TRBV10-1 with TRBJ2-1; TCRdb indicates TRBD2, and absent DNA this call remains unverified. Per germline, CDR1 WNHNN and CDR2 SYGVQD (reference sequence). This CDR3 is built from 13 residues. CDR3 sequence reads: CASSGRDKREQFF.

The V and J genes are TRBV5-1 and TRBJ2-7; TCRdb picks TRBD2, but there is no DNA to check that call. CDR1 is SGHRS and CDR2 is YFSETQ in the germline V gene. This CDR3 region has 15 residues. The CDR3 here is CASSLLASSAYEQYF.

The gene calls are TRBV6-1 and TRBJ1-2; the D call from TCRdb, TRBD1, cannot be confirmed without DNA. Germline V gene lookup returns CDR1 MNHNS and CDR2 SASEGT. The CDR3 loop spans 15 amino acids. This CDR3 is CASSPRDREPGGYTF.

The chain carries TRBV5-1 and TRBJ2-3. Germline values: CDR1 SGHRS, CDR2 YFSETQ. CDR3 length equals 14 residues. CDR3 loop: CASRRGASGDTQYF.

This sequence joins TRBV29-1 and TRBJ2-1; TCRdb selects TRBD1, and the lack of DNA leaves this call unchecked. This CDR3 region has 16 residues. Looked up from germline, CDR1 is SQVTM and CDR2 is ANQGSEA. CDR3 protein: CSVVRLAPGRYNEQFF.

The CDR3 sequence is CASSLSGTSPTGELFF. This chain links TRBV7-9 with TRBJ2-2; TCRdb reports TRBD2, a call that lacks DNA to check it against. Germline CDR1 reads SEHNR; CDR2 reads FQNEAQ (reference sequence). This CDR3 spans 16 amino acids.

The chain links TRBV4-1 to TRBJ2-7; TCRdb selects TRBD2, and the lack of DNA leaves this call unchecked. The CDR3 extends over 15 amino acids. The germline V gene encodes CDR1 MGHRA and CDR2 YSYEKL. The CDR3 protein is CASSQVAGADYEQYF.

V is TRBV5-6 and J is TRBJ2-6. Per the germline V gene, CDR1 is SGHDT and CDR2 is YYEEEE. CDR3 length equals 15 residues. CDR3 protein: CASSYDSSGANVLTF.

V gene TRBV20-1 combines with J gene TRBJ1-1; no DNA is available, so the TRBD1 call from TCRdb remains unchecked. Germline loops: CDR1 DFQATT, CDR2 SNEGSKA (reference sequence). The CDR3 consists of 17 residues. CDR3 sequence reads: CSARDVEGGSRYTEAFF.

V gene TRBV5-1 combines with J gene TRBJ2-1; TCRdb picks TRBD2, but there is no DNA to check that call. The germline V gene has CDR1 SGHRS and CDR2 YFSETQ. The CDR3 totals 13 residues. This chain's CDR3 is CASSERASGEQFF.

V usage is TRBV29-1 and J usage is TRBJ2-3; TCRdb names TRBD1, which stays unverified in the absence of DNA. This CDR3 contains 15 residues. In germline, CDR1 is SQVTM, CDR2 ANQGSEA. The CDR3 sequence is CSVGAGTVASDTQYF.

V gene TRBV10-3 combines with J gene TRBJ1-2; the TCRdb call, TRBD1, lacks DNA for checking. CDR1 and CDR2 (germline): ENHRY, SYGVKD. This CDR3 is 15 amino acids long. This CDR3 reads CAIRSNEGPGDGYTF.

The chain carries TRBV27 and TRBJ2-1; as DNA is missing, the TRBD2 call by TCRdb cannot be tested. CDR1 MNHEY and CDR2 SMNVEV come from the germline V gene (reference sequence). The CDR3 sequence is 14 residues long. The CDR3 is CASSLGLVNFEQFF.

This chain joins TRBV20-1 and TRBJ2-7; as DNA is missing, the TRBD1 call by TCRdb cannot be tested. The germline V gene encodes CDR1 DFQATT and CDR2 SNEGSKA (reference sequence). The CDR3 length is 14 residues. The CDR3 spells CSSSGRGASYEQYF.

The genes are TRBV5-5 and TRBJ2-2; TCRdb calls TRBD2, which cannot be checked without DNA. The CDR3 extends over 17 amino acids. Looked up from germline, CDR1 is SGHKS and CDR2 is YYEKEE (reference sequence). The CDR3 spells CASSLLTSGSGAGELFF.

The chain joins TRBV10-3 to TRBJ1-5; TCRdb's D call, TRBD1, is unchecked because there is no DNA. This CDR3 is 15 amino acids long. Per the germline V gene, CDR1 is ENHRY and CDR2 is SYGVKD. CDR3 in amino acids: CAISESLGQVQPQHF.

V usage is TRBV6-5 and J usage is TRBJ1-2; the TRBD1 assignment by TCRdb is unverifiable without DNA. This CDR3 contains 14 residues. Germline V gene data show CDR1 as MNHEY and CDR2 as SVGAGI. The CDR3 protein is CASSFAGGNYGYTF.

This sequence joins TRBV6-5 and TRBJ1-1; the TCRdb call, TRBD1, lacks DNA for checking. The CDR3 totals 13 residues. Germline-derived CDR1 and CDR2 are MNHEY and SVGAGI. The CDR3: CASNTPYRDEAFF.

The chain couples TRBV3-1 to TRBJ1-2; TCRdb selects TRBD1, and the lack of DNA leaves this call unchecked. The germline CDR1 and CDR2 sequences are LGHDT and YNNKEL (reference sequence). CDR3 size: 15 residues. The CDR3 region is CASSQAPTGLNGYTF.

The J gene is TRBJ2-3, the V gene TRBV25-1; the TCRdb D gene call, TRBD1, has no DNA to confirm it. The CDR3 consists of 15 residues. Germline V CDR1 and CDR2: MGHDK, SYGVNS. The CDR3 sequence: CASSGSKPREDTQYF.

This chain uses TRBV20-1 with TRBJ2-7. CDR1 is DFQATT and CDR2 is SNEGSKA in the germline V gene (reference sequence). The CDR3 has 12 residues. The CDR3 region is CSVSSLTDEQYF.

The chain couples TRBV5-1 to TRBJ2-1; TCRdb selects TRBD2, and the lack of DNA leaves this call unchecked. From germline, CDR1 is SGHRS and CDR2 YFSETQ. The CDR3 has 16 residues. CDR3 loop: CASSPSKAGVSNEQFF.

The CDR3 sequence: CASTSGLGGTQYF. This chain connects TRBV7-7 to TRBJ2-5; TCRdb's D call, TRBD2, is unchecked because there is no DNA. CDR1 is SSHAT and CDR2 is FNYEAQ in the germline V gene (reference sequence). The CDR3 runs to 13 residues.

This rearrangement joins TRBV5-4 to TRBJ2-3; absent DNA, TCRdb's TRBD1 call cannot be checked. The CDR3 contains 15 residues. Germline lookup yields CDR1 SGHNT and CDR2 YYREEE (reference sequence). CDR3 sequence: CASSFGDEDTDTQYF. Full variable domain (rest looked up from reference TRBV5-4 and TRBJ2-3): ETGVTQSPTHLIKTRGQQVTLRCSSQSGHNTVSWYQQALGQGPQFIFQYYREEENGRGNFPPRFSGLQFPNYSSELNVNALELDDSALYLCASSFGDEDTDTQYFGPGTRLTVL.